These 31 T cell receptor beta chains came from one sample sequenced in a study of shared clonotypes between healthy human individuals. Repertoires were generated with immunoSEQ multiplex PCR, while TCRdb's copy carries only in-frame clones and drops some. The data show more than 550,000 clones, 72% seen once. Sequenced: memory CD4+ T cells sorted from blood. Stated subset: CD45RA-negative fraction. These receptors came from a woman in her thirties in good health.

The chain combines TRBV6-1 with TRBJ2-7, with 8 positions matching TRBD1. Trimming took 3 bases from V and 5 from J; bases not matched to a gene: 6. The CDR3 runs to 14 residues. Germline values: CDR1 MNHNS, CDR2 SASEGT. In DNA form, the CDR3 reads TGTGCCAGCAGTGATGTTAGACAGGGGAACGAGCAGTACTTC. This translates into CASSDVRQGNEQYF.

CDR3 region: CASALAGGPYEQYF. DNA for the CDR3: TGCGCCAGCGCACTAGCGGGAGGGCCCTACGAGCAGTACTTC. The genes are TRBV5-1 and TRBJ2-7; 13 bases align to TRBD2. The CDR3 is 14 amino acids. Germline lookup yields CDR1 SGHRS and CDR2 YFSETQ. V was pared by 7 bases and J by 2 bases, with 3 bases of the junction left unmatched.

The rearrangement uses TRBV7-8 and TRBJ1-2; D not resolved. V lost 6 bases and J lost 5, with 19 bases in between. The CDR3 contains 15 residues. Germline assignment: CDR1 SGHVS and CDR2 FQNEAQ. The CDR3 bases are TGTGCCAGCAGTCGCCTCACGGGAGGGCAGTATGGCTACACCTTC. It is translated as CASSRLTGGQYGYTF.

This chain joins TRBV11-2 and TRBJ1-1; D is uncertain. Deletions cut 2 bases from V and 3 bases from J, with 10 bases between. From germline, CDR1 is SGHAT and CDR2 FQNNGV. The CDR3 is 14 residues long. CDR3 region: CASSLQPKDTEAFF. The CDR3 DNA reads as TGTGCCAGCAGCTTACAACCGAAAGACACTGAAGCTTTCTTT. Variable domain in full (rest from reference TRBV11-2 and TRBJ1-1): EAGVAQSPRYKIIEKRQSVAFWCNPISGHATLYWYQQILGQGPKLLIQFQNNGVVDDSQLPKDRFSAERLKGVDSTLKIQPAKLEDSAVYLCASSLQPKDTEAFFGQGTRLTVV.

This clone was counted between two and nine times. The same CDR3 also results from other DNA sequences found in this sample. V gene TRBV2 combines with J gene TRBJ1-2; TRBD1 is a possible D gene (5 bases). Between the trimmed V and J ends, which lost 4 bases and 4 bases, there was a span of 10 bases. CDR1 SNHLY and CDR2 FYNNEI come from the germline V gene. The CDR3 consists of 13 residues. CDR3 amino acids: CASSVGTGYGYTF. The CDR3, as DNA: TGTGCCAGCAGTGTCGGGACTGGCTATGGCTACACCTTC. The complete variable domain, with remaining parts taken from reference TRBV2 and TRBJ1-2, reads EPEVTQTPSHQVTQMGQEVILRCVPISNHLYFYWYRQILGQKVEFLVSFYNNEISEKSEIFDDQFSVERPDGSNFTLKIRSTKLEDSAMYFCASSVGTGYGYTFGSGTRLTVV.

This chain uses TRBV7-2 with TRBJ1-1; a possible D gene is TRBD1 (5 bases). Germline V gene lookup returns CDR1 SGHTA and CDR2 FQGNSA. The CDR3 is 13 residues long. The V end lost 2 bases, the J end lost 10 bases, and 14 bases lay between the germline ends. The CDR3 nucleotides are TGTGCCAGCAGCTTAATAAGGGGAGCGGGAGCTTTCTTT. Encoded protein: CASSLIRGAGAFF.

The chain combines TRBV15 with TRBJ2-5; unclear D gene. CDR3 size: 15 residues. Per germline, CDR1 LNHNV and CDR2 YYDKDF (reference sequence). The V end lost 1 base, the J end lost 1 base, and 10 bases lay between the germline ends. The CDR3 nucleotides read TGTGCCACCAGCAGAGGGAAGGGTTTCCAAGAGACCCAGTACTTC. It specifies CATSRGKGFQETQYF.

This clone was seen once. The chain employs TRBV27 and TRBJ2-3, with 9 nucleotides matching TRBD2. The CDR3 has 16 residues. Germline CDR1 and CDR2: MNHEY and SMNVEV (reference sequence). With V trimmed by 7 bases and J by 2 bases, 10 bases remained unmatched. The CDR3 reads CASKSGRQNPTDTQYF. The CDR3 DNA reads TGTGCCAGCAAAAGCGGGAGGCAAAATCCCACAGATACGCAGTATTTT.

The CDR3 bases are TGTGCCAGCAGTTCCAGGGTTTACACTGAAGCTTTCTTT. The encoded protein is CASSSRVYTEAFF. This rearrangement joins TRBV6-6 to TRBJ1-1; TRBD1 is a possible D gene (5 bases). Trimming left V 4 bases short and J 3 bases short, with 9 bases between. The CDR3 totals 13 residues. CDR1 MNHNY and CDR2 SVGAGI come from the germline V gene (reference sequence).

This rearrangement joins TRBV5-6 to TRBJ2-3, with no clear D. The CDR3 is 11 amino acids. Germline CDR1 SGHDT, CDR2 YYEEEE. The germline V and J ends were trimmed by 0 bases and 14 bases, with 10 bases remaining between them. CDR3 nucleotides: TGTGCCAGCAGCTTGGAGAACTCTCGGTATTTT. Protein product: CASSLENSRYF.

The V and J genes are TRBV30 and TRBJ1-3; maybe TRBD1 (5 bases). V lost 4 bases and J lost 8, with 15 bases in between. The CDR3 has 13 residues. Germline assignment: CDR1 GTSNPN and CDR2 SVGIG (reference sequence). This CDR3 reads CAWTRDLGYTIYF. The CDR3 DNA reads as TGTGCCTGGACCCGGGACCTCGGGTACACCATATATTTT. Complete variable domain (other parts from reference TRBV30 and TRBJ1-3): SQTIHQWPATLVQPVGSPLSLECTVEGTSNPNLYWYRQAAGRGLQLLFYSVGIGQISSEVPQNLSASRPQDRQFILSSKKLLLSDSGFYLCAWTRDLGYTIYFGEGSWLTVV.

The chain joins TRBV7-8 to TRBJ1-2; the D is unclear. The CDR3 is 16 amino acids. CDR1 and CDR2 from the germline V gene are SGHVS and FQNEAQ. V dropped 1 base and J dropped 4 bases, with 16 bases sitting between them. The CDR3 nucleotides read TGTGCCAGCAGCTTAGAAGACTCTCGGTCTGCCTATGGCTACACCTTC. Residues: CASSLEDSRSAYGYTF.

The chain has TRBV19 and TRBJ2-7, with D perhaps matching TRBD1 (6 bases). Germline CDR1 is LNHDA and CDR2 is SQIVND (reference sequence). The CDR3 spans 15 residues. V lost 4 bases to trimming and J lost 0 bases, with 13 bases between them. The CDR3: CASSTQTGLSYEQYF. The DNA for the CDR3 is TGTGCCAGTAGTACCCAGACAGGCCTCTCCTACGAGCAGTACTTC.

This clone has a single count. At one end the junction does not follow the germline gene, possibly because of a read error. The chain employs TRBV15 and TRBJ1-1; no firm D call. CDR3 size: 14 residues. Germline loops: CDR1 LNHNV, CDR2 YYDKDF (reference sequence). This CDR3 is CATSGETWVAEAFF. CDR3 coding DNA: TGTGCCACCAGCGGAGAAACTTGGGTGGCTGAAGCTTTCTTT.

This chain connects TRBV20-1 to TRBJ2-7; no reliable D call. The germline V gene encodes CDR1 DFQATT and CDR2 SNEGSKA (reference sequence). Between the trimmed V and J ends, which lost 3 bases and 5 bases, there was a span of 8 bases. This CDR3 comprises 11 residues. The CDR3, as DNA: TGCAGTGCTAGCCCCCATAACGAGCAGTACTTC. Amino acid sequence: CSASPHNEQYF.

In regard to this clone: This may be a read error: a much more frequent sequence differs by one nucleotide. Within the sample, other DNA sequences also encode this same CDR3. The J gene is TRBJ2-1, the V gene TRBV11-3; 11 bases match TRBD1. The germline gives CDR1 SGHNT, CDR2 YENEEA. This CDR3 has 17 residues. With 0 bases clipped from V and 3 bases from J, the junction kept 4 bases outside the gene matches. The CDR3 DNA follows: TGTGCCAGCAGCTTAGATTCTGGGACAGGGGGCTACAATGAGCAGTTCTTC. Protein product: CASSLDSGTGGYNEQFF.

V gene TRBV28 combines with J gene TRBJ2-1, with TRBD2 matching over 8 bases. CDR1 and CDR2 from the germline V gene are MDHEN and SYDVKM. Trimming at V came to 3 bases and at J to 7 bases, leaving 5 bases not matched to a gene. This CDR3 is built from 14 residues. CDR3 DNA: TGTGCCAGCAGTTTTACTAGCGGAGCTAATGAGCAGTTCTTC. Translating gives CASSFTSGANEQFF.

About this clone: The sample contains more than one DNA sequence encoding this CDR3. This chain links TRBV9 with TRBJ2-5; D unclear. V dropped 0 bases and J dropped 3 bases, with 3 bases sitting between them. Germline V gives CDR1 SGDLS, CDR2 YYNGEE. The CDR3 totals 12 residues. CDR3 sequence reads: CASSVGEETQYF. CDR3 DNA: TGTGCCAGCAGCGTAGGAGAAGAGACCCAGTACTTC.

The V and J genes are TRBV5-4 and TRBJ1-4; D is unresolved. CDR1 and CDR2 (germline): SGHNT, YYREEE (reference sequence). The CDR3 is 13 residues long. Trimming removed 4 bases from V and 8 bases from J, with 12 bases in between. CDR3 nucleotide sequence: TGTGCCAGCAGCCGGTGGACTGACGAAAAACTGTTTTTT. Its translation is CASSRWTDEKLFF.

The gene calls are TRBV6-5 and TRBJ1-5, with D perhaps matching TRBD1 (5 bases). Germline values: CDR1 MNHEY, CDR2 SVGAGI. Trimming left V 0 bases short and J 3 bases short, with 9 bases between. This CDR3 spans 15 amino acids. DNA of the CDR3: TGTGCCAGCAGTTACTCTGGACAAGACAATCAGCCCCAGCATTTT. This gives the protein CASSYSGQDNQPQHF.

This chain joins TRBV18 and TRBJ2-1; D unresolved. CDR1 and CDR2 from the germline V gene are KGHSH and LQKENI. The CDR3 is 16 amino acids. The ends were cut back, 2 bases at V and 4 bases at J, with 15 bases in the middle. The CDR3 nucleotides are TGTGCCAGCTCACCATTTTTCACCGGGTCTTACAATGAGCAGTTCTTC. Its translation is CASSPFFTGSYNEQFF.

The rearrangement links TRBV7-9 to TRBJ2-3; TRBD2 is a possible D gene (6 bases). Germline V gene sequence: CDR1 SEHNR, CDR2 FQNEAQ (reference sequence). Trimming left V 1 base short and J 1 base short, with 9 bases between. This CDR3 comprises 15 residues. The CDR3 DNA follows: TGTGCCAGCAGCTTAGACGGGAGTGGCACAGATACGCAGTATTTT. It encodes CASSLDGSGTDTQYF.

V and J are TRBV6-5 and TRBJ2-5; the D gene is possibly TRBD2 (5 bases). Trimming removed 0 bases at V and 4 bases at J, with 12 bases between. The CDR3 is made up of 15 amino acids. CDR1 and CDR2 (germline): MNHEY, SVGAGI. CDR3 in amino acids: CASSYSLRAGETQYF. The CDR3 nucleotides are TGTGCCAGCAGTTACTCGCTAAGGGCGGGAGAGACCCAGTACTTC.

This clone was found many times. The chain joins TRBV5-5 to TRBJ2-2; tentatively, D is TRBD1 (5 bases). Germline V gene sequence: CDR1 SGHKS, CDR2 YYEKEE (reference sequence). This CDR3 has 12 amino acids. Trimming stripped 3 bases from V and 9 bases from J, with 9 bases between. Written as DNA, the CDR3 is TGTGCCAGCAGCTCCACAGGTTGGGAGCTGTTTTTT. Translated, it gives CASSSTGWELFF.

The chain joins TRBV10-3 to TRBJ2-7; tentatively, D is TRBD1 (6 bases). The CDR3 totals 11 residues. V shed 8 bases and J shed 3 bases, with 8 bases lying between them. The V gene's germline CDR1 is ENHRY and CDR2 SYGVKD. CDR3 nucleotide sequence: TGTGCCATCGGGGGCGACTACGAGCAGTACTTC. Translating it yields CAIGGDYEQYF.

The chain employs TRBV4-2 and TRBJ2-1, with 10 positions matching TRBD2. V was clipped by 1 base and J by 8 bases; unmatched bases: 14. Germline CDR1 reads LGHNA; CDR2 reads YNFKEQ. This CDR3 spans 18 amino acids. CDR3 loop: CASSQVKGSGRALDEQFF. Written as DNA, the CDR3 is TGTGCCAGCAGCCAAGTAAAGGGCAGCGGGAGGGCTCTAGATGAGCAGTTCTTC.

The chain links TRBV7-2 to TRBJ1-2; D not resolved. V shed 1 base and J shed 4 bases, with 7 bases lying between them. The CDR3 length is 13 residues. Germline V CDR1 and CDR2: SGHTA, FQGNSA. CDR3: CASSLEYAYGYTF. The CDR3 DNA follows: TGTGCCAGCAGCTTAGAGTATGCCTATGGCTACACCTTC. Filled out from reference TRBV7-2 and TRBJ1-2, the complete variable domain reads GAGVSQSPSNKVTEKGKDVELRCDPISGHTALYWYRQSLGQGLEFLIYFQGNSAPDKSGLPSDRFSAERTGGSVSTLTIQRTQQEDSAVYLCASSLEYAYGYTFGSGTRLTVV.

The chain uses TRBV2 and TRBJ2-2, with D unresolved. V lost 4 bases and J lost 4, with 7 bases in between. In germline, CDR1 is SNHLY, CDR2 FYNNEI. The CDR3 is 13 residues long. CDR3 nucleotide sequence: TGTGCCAGCAGTGCGGAATCCACCGGGGAGCTGTTTTTT. Translating gives CASSAESTGELFF.

V usage is TRBV7-9 and J usage is TRBJ2-7; 11 bases map to TRBD2. V shed 0 bases, J shed 6 bases, and the junction held 10 bases outside the gene matches. The length of the CDR3 is 17 residues. Germline V gives CDR1 SEHNR, CDR2 FQNEAQ (reference sequence). This CDR3 reads CASSLATLAGAHGEQYF. CDR3 coding DNA: TGTGCCAGCAGCTTAGCCACACTAGCGGGGGCACACGGCGAGCAGTACTTC.

V and J are TRBV4-1 and TRBJ2-2, with a weak D call TRBD1 (6 bases). Trimming pared 3 bases from V and 5 bases from J, leaving 25 bases between. From germline, CDR1 is MGHRA and CDR2 YSYEKL. The CDR3 consists of 19 residues. The chain's CDR3 is CASSHARTDRYRMTGELFF. The CDR3 DNA sequence: TGCGCCAGCAGCCACGCACGGACAGACCGGTACCGTATGACCGGGGAGCTGTTTTTT.

The chain has TRBV4-1 and TRBJ2-7; weak D call: TRBD1 (6 bases). The germline V gene encodes CDR1 MGHRA and CDR2 YSYEKL. The CDR3 sequence is 12 residues long. The V end lost 5 bases, the J end lost 3 bases, and 8 bases lay between the germline ends. As DNA, the CDR3 is TGCGCCAGCAGCAAGGACAGCTACGAGCAGTACTTC. Its protein is CASSKDSYEQYF.